A single sample gave rise to the 10 T cell receptor beta chains below, sequenced in a study of blood T cell repertoires in COVID-19. Using immunoSEQ multiplex PCR, the repertoire was profiled, and TCRdb retains in-frame clones only, with some absent. Among about 140,000 clones listed, 70% to 80% were seen once. Sequenced: peripheral blood. The receptors originated from a man in his sixties with acute or convalescent COVID-19.

CDR3 region: CSVGTGSQPQHF. The CDR3 bases are TGCAGCGTCGGGACAGGGAGCCAGCCCCAGCATTTT. The V call is TRBV29-1, the J call TRBJ1-5; TRBD1 matches 9 bases. J was trimmed by 7 bases and V by 6 bases; bases with no gene match: 4. Germline V gene sequence: CDR1 SQVTM, CDR2 ANQGSEA. This CDR3 is 12 amino acids long.

This chain uses TRBV7-3 with TRBJ2-1, with D possibly being TRBD2 (5 bases). The ends were cut back, 1 base at V and 8 bases at J, with 15 bases in the middle. The CDR3 length is 15 residues. Per germline, CDR1 SGHTA and CDR2 FQGTGA. CDR3 sequence reads: CASSLKGEREHEQFF. DNA for the CDR3: TGTGCCAGCAGCTTAAAGGGAGAAAGGGAACATGAGCAGTTCTTC.

This clone was observed a handful of times. This sequence joins TRBV3-1 (or the pseudogene TRBV3-2) and TRBJ1-1; D remains unclear. Germline CDR1 is LGHDT and CDR2 is YNNKEL (reference sequence). The CDR3 has 16 amino acids. Deletions cut 2 bases from V and 1 base from J, with 14 bases between. DNA for the CDR3: TGTGCCAGCAGCCAATTTGTGCTTCGACAGAACACTGAAGCTTTCTTT. This encodes CASSQFVLRQNTEAFF.

This clone was seen a handful of times. This sequence joins TRBV19 and TRBJ1-6; a possible D gene is TRBD1 (5 bases). From germline, CDR1 is LNHDA and CDR2 SQIVND (reference sequence). Trimming pared 6 bases from V and 4 bases from J, leaving 16 bases between. The CDR3 sequence is 16 residues long. The CDR3 here is CASSPAYRPYNSPLHF. CDR3 nucleotide sequence: TGTGCCAGTAGCCCGGCGTACAGGCCTTATAATTCACCCCTCCACTTT.

The rearrangement joins TRBV11-2 to TRBJ2-1, with 11 nucleotides matching TRBD2. The V gene's germline CDR1 is SGHAT and CDR2 FQNNGV. The CDR3 totals 16 residues. V lost 5 bases and J lost 2; bases outside the gene matches: 5. In DNA, the CDR3 is TGTGCCAGCAGCCCGTCACTAGCGGGGGCCTACAATGAGCAGTTCTTC. Translating it yields CASSPSLAGAYNEQFF.

The rearrangement joins TRBV9 to TRBJ2-2; 9 bases agree with TRBD1. From germline, CDR1 is SGDLS and CDR2 YYNGEE. The CDR3 length is 15 residues. The V gene end was trimmed by 3 bases and the J gene end by 4 bases; junction bases not matched to a gene: 4. CDR3 sequence reads: CASSEQGALTGELFF. CDR3 DNA sequence: TGTGCCAGCAGCGAACAGGGGGCGCTCACCGGGGAGCTGTTTTTT.

The chain combines TRBV13 with TRBJ1-1; 9 bases fit TRBD1. Germline loops: CDR1 PRHDT, CDR2 FYEKMQ (reference sequence). V dropped 2 bases and J dropped 3; count of bases not matched to a gene: 7. This CDR3 has 16 residues. The CDR3 nucleotides are TGTGCCAGCAGCTTAATAGGACAGGGGTTGGACACTGAAGCTTTCTTT. This gives the protein CASSLIGQGLDTEAFF.

CDR3 sequence reads: CASSLVFTADGYTF. The CDR3 nucleotides are TGTGCCAGCAGCTTAGTTTTCACGGCGGATGGCTACACCTTC. The V gene is TRBV7-2, the J gene TRBJ1-2; D call uncertain. The CDR3 contains 14 residues. Germline lookup yields CDR1 SGHTA and CDR2 FQGNSA. V was shortened by 1 base and J by 6 bases, with 12 bases between the two germline ends.

This rearrangement joins TRBV19 to TRBJ1-1; D remains ambiguous. In germline, CDR1 is LNHDA, CDR2 SQIVND (reference sequence). V lost 9 bases and J 3 bases, leaving 5 bases between the germline ends. This CDR3 spans 10 amino acids. CDR3: CASSHTEAFF. Here the CDR3 DNA reads TGTGCCAGCTCTCACACTGAAGCTTTCTTT.

This chain connects TRBV11-2 to TRBJ2-1, with a weak D call TRBD1 (6 bases). Germline CDR1 and CDR2: SGHAT and FQNNGV. The CDR3 is made up of 14 amino acids. The V and J ends lost 5 bases and 8 bases respectively, with 16 bases between them. The CDR3 reads CASSRITGYDEQFF. The CDR3 coding sequence is TGTGCCAGCAGCCGAATCACAGGGTACGATGAGCAGTTCTTC.